The clone carrying this T cell receptor beta chain appeared a few times. The CDR3 loop spans 13 amino acids. Germline V gene data show CDR1 as SQVTM and CDR2 as ANQGSEA. Trimming removed 7 bases from V and 3 bases from J, with 13 bases in between. The data derive from a study of identical twins. MiXCR was run by TCRdb on the 5' RACE reads, yielding one entry per CDR3 protein. The sample has 1,800,000 or so distinct CDR3 sequences; roughly a third are singletons. The sequenced sample was cord blood. The chain is built from TRBV29-1 and TRBJ2-1, with no clear D. The clonotype comes from a newborn girl in good health. For the CDR3, the DNA is TGCAGCGCGGGTCCCGTCCTCTACAATGAGCAGTTCTTC. This translates into CSAGPVLYNEQFF.